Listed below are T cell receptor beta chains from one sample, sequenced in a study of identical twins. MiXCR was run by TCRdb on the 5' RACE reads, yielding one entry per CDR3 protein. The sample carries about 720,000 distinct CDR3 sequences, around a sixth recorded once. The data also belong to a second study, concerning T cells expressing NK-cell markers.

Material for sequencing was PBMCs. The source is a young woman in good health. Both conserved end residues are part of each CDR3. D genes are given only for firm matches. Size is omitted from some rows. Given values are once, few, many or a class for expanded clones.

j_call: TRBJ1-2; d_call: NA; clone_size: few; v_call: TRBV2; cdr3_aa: CASSAEGRNGYTF; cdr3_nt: TGTGCCAGCAGTGCGGAGGGGCGTAATGGCTACACCTTC
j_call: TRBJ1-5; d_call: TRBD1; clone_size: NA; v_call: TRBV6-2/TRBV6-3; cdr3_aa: CASSFRDRGQPQHF; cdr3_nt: TGTGCCAGCAGTTTCCGGGACAGGGGTCAGCCCCAGCATTTT
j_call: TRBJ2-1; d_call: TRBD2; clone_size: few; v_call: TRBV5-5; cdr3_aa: CASSFSGGRTNEQFF; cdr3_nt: TGTGCCAGCAGCTTTTCGGGCGGGAGAACGAATGAGCAGTTCTTC
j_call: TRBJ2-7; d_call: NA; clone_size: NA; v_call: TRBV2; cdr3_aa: CASTPDSYEQYF; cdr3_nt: TGTGCCAGCACCCCCGACAGCTACGAGCAGTACTTC
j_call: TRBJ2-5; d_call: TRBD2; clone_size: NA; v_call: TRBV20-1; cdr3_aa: CSPKTSGIQETQYF; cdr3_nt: TGCAGTCCAAAAACTAGCGGGATTCAGGAGACCCAGTACTTC
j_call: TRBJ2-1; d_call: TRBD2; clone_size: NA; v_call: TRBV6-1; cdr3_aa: CASSRSGGTGLYNEQFF; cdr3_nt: TGTGCCAGCAGCCGGAGCGGGGGGACTGGGCTCTACAATGAGCAGTTCTTC
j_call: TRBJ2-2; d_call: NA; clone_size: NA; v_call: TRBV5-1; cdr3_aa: CASSNQQGITGELFF; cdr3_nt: TGCGCCAGCAGCAACCAACAGGGAATCACCGGGGAGCTGTTTTTT
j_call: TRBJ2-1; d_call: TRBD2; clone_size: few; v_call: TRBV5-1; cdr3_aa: CASSLEPAGVRNEQFF; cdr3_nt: TGCGCCAGCAGCTTGGAGCCGGCGGGGGTTAGAAATGAGCAGTTCTTC
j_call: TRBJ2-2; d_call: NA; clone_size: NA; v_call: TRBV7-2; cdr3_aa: CASSGRTVPGELFF; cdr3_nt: TGTGCCAGCAGCGGCCGGACAGTTCCCGGGGAGCTGTTTTTT
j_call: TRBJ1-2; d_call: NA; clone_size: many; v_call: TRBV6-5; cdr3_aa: CASSYSEGGDGYTF; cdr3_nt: TGTGCCAGCAGTTACTCCGAGGGCGGGGATGGCTACACCTTC
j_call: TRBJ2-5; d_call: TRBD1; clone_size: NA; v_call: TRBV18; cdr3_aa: CASSPRPARGPSVETQYF; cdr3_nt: TGTGCCAGCTCACCTAGGCCGGCGAGGGGGCCCTCAGTAGAGACCCAGTACTTC
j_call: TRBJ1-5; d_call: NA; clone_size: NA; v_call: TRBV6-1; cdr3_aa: CASRTKISNQPQHF; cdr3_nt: TGTGCCAGCAGGACCAAGATTAGCAATCAGCCCCAGCATTTT
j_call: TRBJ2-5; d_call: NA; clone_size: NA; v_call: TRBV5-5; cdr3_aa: CASSLLEGRETQYF; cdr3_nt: TGTGCCAGCAGCTTGCTCGAGGGGCGAGAGACCCAGTACTTC
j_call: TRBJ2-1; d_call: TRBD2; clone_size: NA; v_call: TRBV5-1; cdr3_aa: CASSWVTSGKVRNEQFF; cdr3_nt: TGCGCCAGCAGCTGGGTGACTAGCGGGAAGGTTAGGAATGAGCAGTTCTTC